This is a list of T cell receptor beta chains from one sample in a study of PD-L1 blockade in urothelial cancer. Using immunoSEQ multiplex PCR, the repertoire was profiled, and TCRdb retains in-frame clones only, with some absent. The sample has 83,000 or so clones, approximately 87% seen once. This specimen was PBMCs, taken around atezolizumab (anti-PD-L1) treatment. The receptors come from a man between 65 and 85 years old with urothelial cancer. The CDR3 runs from the conserved cysteine through the conserved F or W. A D gene is named only where the DNA matches it firmly. Rows give clone size only sometimes, using once, few, many, or a class for an expanded clone.

CDR3nt,CDR3aa,d_gene,len,v_gene,abundance,j_gene
TGTGCCAGCAGCTTAGGGGGACTAGCGGGGGTCACAGATACGCAGTATTTT,CASSLGGLAGVTDTQYF,TRBD2,17,TRBV7-9,-,TRBJ2-3
TGTGCCAGCAGCTTATCGTGGACTAGGGGGGGCAATGAGCAGTTCTTC,CASSLSWTRGGNEQFF,-,16,TRBV13,-,TRBJ2-1
TGTGCCAGCAGCATGAAGCCCGGAGCCGAGCAGTACTTC,CASSMKPGAEQYF,-,13,TRBV9,-,TRBJ2-7
TGTGCCAGCAGCAATCAGGCGAATCGGGACAGGGGGCTAGGAACTAATGAAAAACTGTTTTTT,CASSNQANRDRGLGTNEKLFF,-,21,TRBV21-1,-,TRBJ1-4
TGTGCCAGCAGTGAATTCAGGGCTAACGCAGATACGCAGTATTTT,CASSEFRANADTQYF,-,15,TRBV25-1,-,TRBJ2-3
TGCAGCGTGGGACAGGGGATAGAAGCTGAAGCTTTCTTT,CSVGQGIEAEAFF,TRBD1,13,TRBV29-1,-,TRBJ1-1
TGTGCCAGCAGTGAAGTTGCGGGGCCCCTCTCCGAGCAGTACTTC,CASSEVAGPLSEQYF,-,15,TRBV6-1,-,TRBJ2-7
TGTGCCTGGAGTGTTGGAGGGGGGGCCAACGTCCTGACTTTC,CAWSVGGGANVLTF,-,14,TRBV30,-,TRBJ2-6
TGTGCCAGCAGCCCACGACAGGGGGCCCTCGACACTGAAGCTTTCTTT,CASSPRQGALDTEAFF,TRBD1,16,TRBV11-3,-,TRBJ1-1
TGCGCCAGCAGCTTGGCCCCTAGCGGGAGCCCGTCGGGTGAGCAGTACTTC,CASSLAPSGSPSGEQYF,TRBD2,17,TRBV5-1,-,TRBJ2-7
TGTGCCAGCAGTCTAGGAGATGAAAAACTGTTTTTT,CASSLGDEKLFF,-,12,TRBV28,-,TRBJ1-4
TGTGCCAGCAGCTTATACCCGGGACAGGGATATGGCTACACCTTC,CASSLYPGQGYGYTF,TRBD1,15,TRBV7-2,-,TRBJ1-2
TGTGCCAGCAGGGAGGGCTTACCCACAGATACGCAGTATTTT,CASREGLPTDTQYF,-,14,TRBV2,few,TRBJ2-3
TGTGCCAGCAGATATGACAGGAGCGGTCGGAACACTGAAGCTTTCTTT,CASRYDRSGRNTEAFF,-,16,TRBV5-6,-,TRBJ1-1
TGCGCCAGCAGCCAGAGAGGGGGAGAAGGTTTGGGCACAGATACGCAGTATTTT,CASSQRGGEGLGTDTQYF,-,18,TRBV4-3,-,TRBJ2-3
TGCAGCGCCCCGGGACTAGCGTACAATGAGCAGTTCTTC,CSAPGLAYNEQFF,TRBD2,13,TRBV29-1,-,TRBJ2-1
TGTGCCAGCAGTTACCGGGACACCCAAGATTCACCCCTCCACTTT,CASSYRDTQDSPLHF,-,15,TRBV6-6,few,TRBJ1-6
TGCGCCAGCAGCTACCGAAACAGGGGAGGGGAGCTGTTTTTT,CASSYRNRGGELFF,TRBD1,14,TRBV5-1,-,TRBJ2-2
TGTGCCAGCAGCCCTACTAGCGTAGACAATGAGCAGTTCTTC,CASSPTSVDNEQFF,TRBD2,14,TRBV7-2,-,TRBJ2-1
TGCGCCAGCAGCTTCGGACAGAACGCAGGGGCGCAGTATTTT,CASSFGQNAGAQYF,-,14,TRBV5-1,-,TRBJ2-3
TGTGCCAGCAGCGGGGGGACGGGACTCTCACAAGAGACCCAGTACTTC,CASSGGTGLSQETQYF,TRBD2,16,TRBV6-7,-,TRBJ2-5
TGTGCCAGCAGCTTAATCAGGCCCTACGAGCAGTACTTC,CASSLIRPYEQYF,-,13,TRBV7-2,once,TRBJ2-7